This T cell receptor (beta chain) was captured by sequencing in a study of cytomegalovirus exposure and HLA in healthy donors. Study observations and caveats: Some highly shared sequence variants likely arose as a pipeline artifact. It was shown in a later analysis that HLA-associated TCR beta chains were more clonally expanded than other, equally common chains.

Germline V CDR1 and CDR2: SGHVS, FQNEAQ. The ends lost 5 bases at V and 0 bases at J; junction bases unmatched: 6. The CDR3 contains 17 residues. Nominally healthy donors were sampled, though unrecorded immune exposures were likely. Turning to this clone: What it binds is not known.

PCR was performed using 60 Vbeta and 13 Jbeta primers. Method: immunoSEQ multiplex PCR; TCRdb's copy keeps in-frame clones and lacks some. This table holds about 200,000 clones, 65% to 85% found once. The receptor's source is a middle-aged man in good health and CMV-seronegative. The sequenced sample was PBMCs. The chain uses TRBV7-8 and TRBJ2-2; 10 nucleotides match TRBD2. The CDR3 DNA is TGTGCCAGCAGCCCTGTTAGCGGGAGGTCGAACACCGGGGAGCTGTTTTTT. Amino acid sequence: CASSPVSGRSNTGELFF.